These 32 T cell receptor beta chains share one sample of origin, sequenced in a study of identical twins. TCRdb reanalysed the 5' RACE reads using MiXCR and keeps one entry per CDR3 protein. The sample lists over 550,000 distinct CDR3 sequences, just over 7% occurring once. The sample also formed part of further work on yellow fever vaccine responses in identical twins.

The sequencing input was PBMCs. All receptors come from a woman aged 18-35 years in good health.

The CDR3 sequence is CASSEADRAKYF. The CDR3 DNA sequence: TGTGCCAGCAGTGAGGCGGACAGGGCGAAGTACTTC. This chain uses TRBV25-1 with TRBJ2-7; TRBD1 matches 8 bases. Germline loops: CDR1 MGHDK, CDR2 SYGVNS. The CDR3 runs 12 residues. V lost 3 bases, J lost 11 bases, and 6 bases stayed unmatched.

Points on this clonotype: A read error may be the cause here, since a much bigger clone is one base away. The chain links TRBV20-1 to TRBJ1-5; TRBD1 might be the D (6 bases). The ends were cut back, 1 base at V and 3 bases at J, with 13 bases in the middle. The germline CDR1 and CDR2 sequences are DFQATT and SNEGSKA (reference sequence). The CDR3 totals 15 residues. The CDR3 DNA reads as TGCAGTGCTAGAGTGTGGGACAAAAACAATCAGCCCCAGCATTTT. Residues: CSARVWDKNNQPQHF.

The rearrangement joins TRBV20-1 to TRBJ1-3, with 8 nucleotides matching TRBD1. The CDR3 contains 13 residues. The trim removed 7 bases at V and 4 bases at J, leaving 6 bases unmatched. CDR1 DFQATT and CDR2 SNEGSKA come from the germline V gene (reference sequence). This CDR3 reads CSVPTGAGNTIYF. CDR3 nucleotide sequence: TGCAGTGTCCCGACAGGGGCAGGAAACACCATATATTTT.

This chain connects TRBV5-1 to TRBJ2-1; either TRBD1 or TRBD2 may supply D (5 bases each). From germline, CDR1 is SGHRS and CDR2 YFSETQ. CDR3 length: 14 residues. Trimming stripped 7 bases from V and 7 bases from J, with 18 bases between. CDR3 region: CASRQGVWENEQFF. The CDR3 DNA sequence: TGCGCCAGCCGGCAGGGCGTTTGGGAGAATGAGCAGTTCTTC.

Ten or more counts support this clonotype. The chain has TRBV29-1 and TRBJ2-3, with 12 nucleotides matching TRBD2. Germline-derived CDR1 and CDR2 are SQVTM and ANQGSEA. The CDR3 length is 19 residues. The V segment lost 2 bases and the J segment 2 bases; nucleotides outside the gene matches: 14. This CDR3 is CSVERTRVLAGGNTDTQYF. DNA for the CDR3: TGCAGCGTTGAAAGGACACGCGTTCTAGCGGGGGGGAACACAGATACGCAGTATTTT.

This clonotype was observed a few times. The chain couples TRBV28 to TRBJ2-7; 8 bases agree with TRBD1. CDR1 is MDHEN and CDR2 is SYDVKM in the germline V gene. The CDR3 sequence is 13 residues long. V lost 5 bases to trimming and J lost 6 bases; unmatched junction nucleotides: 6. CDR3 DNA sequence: TGTGCCAGCAGTCCCGGACAGGGCGGCGAGCAGTACGTC. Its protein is CASSPGQGGEQYV.

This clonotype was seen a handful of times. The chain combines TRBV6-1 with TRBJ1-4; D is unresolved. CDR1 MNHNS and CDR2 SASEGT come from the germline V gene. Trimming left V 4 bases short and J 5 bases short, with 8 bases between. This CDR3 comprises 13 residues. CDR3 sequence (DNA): TGTGCCAGCAGTGCGGACGGGAATGAAAAACTGTTTTTT. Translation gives CASSADGNEKLFF.

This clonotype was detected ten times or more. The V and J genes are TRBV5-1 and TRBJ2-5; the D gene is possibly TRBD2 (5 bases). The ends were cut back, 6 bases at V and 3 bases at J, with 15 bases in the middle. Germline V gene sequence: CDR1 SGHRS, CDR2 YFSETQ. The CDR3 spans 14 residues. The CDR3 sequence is CASTPGGGEETQYF. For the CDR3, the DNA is TGCGCCAGCACCCCTGGAGGAGGCGAAGAGACCCAGTACTTC.

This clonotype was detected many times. In DNA, the CDR3 is TGTGCCACCGCAGGGGACGGAGAGACCCAGTACTTC. It codes for CATAGDGETQYF. V is TRBV24-1 and J is TRBJ2-5; D possibly corresponds to TRBD1 (6 bases). Germline values: CDR1 KGHDR, CDR2 SFDVKD. V was clipped by 9 bases and J by 4 bases, with 11 bases between them. The CDR3 is 12 residues long.

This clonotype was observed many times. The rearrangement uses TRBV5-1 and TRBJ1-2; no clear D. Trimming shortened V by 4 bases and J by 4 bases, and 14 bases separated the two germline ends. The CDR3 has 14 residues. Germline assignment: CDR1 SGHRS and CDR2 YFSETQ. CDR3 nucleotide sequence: TGCGCCAGCAGCCAGCTTGGGAAGGCCTATGGCTACACCTTC. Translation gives CASSQLGKAYGYTF. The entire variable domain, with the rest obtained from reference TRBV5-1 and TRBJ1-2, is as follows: KAGVTQTPRYLIKTRGQQVTLSCSPISGHRSVSWYQQTPGQGLQFLFEYFSETQRNKGNFPGRFSGRQFSNSRSEMNVSTLELGDSALYLCASSQLGKAYGYTFGSGTRLTVV.

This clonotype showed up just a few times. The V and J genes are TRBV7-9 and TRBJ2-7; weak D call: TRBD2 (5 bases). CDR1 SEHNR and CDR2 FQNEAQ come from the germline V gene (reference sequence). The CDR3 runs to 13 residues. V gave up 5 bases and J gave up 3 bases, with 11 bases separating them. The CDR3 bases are TGTGCCAGCAGCCTCGGGATATTCTACGAGCAGTACTTC. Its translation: CASSLGIFYEQYF.

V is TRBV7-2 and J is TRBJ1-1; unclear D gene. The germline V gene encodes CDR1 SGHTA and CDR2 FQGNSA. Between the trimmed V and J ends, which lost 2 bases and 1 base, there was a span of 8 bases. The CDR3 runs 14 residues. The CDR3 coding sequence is TGTGCCAGCAGCTTATTAGAGAAGAACACTGAAGCTTTCTTT. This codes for CASSLLEKNTEAFF. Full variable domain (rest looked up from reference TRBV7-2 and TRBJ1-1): GAGVSQSPSNKVTEKGKDVELRCDPISGHTALYWYRQSLGQGLEFLIYFQGNSAPDKSGLPSDRFSAERTGGSVSTLTIQRTQQEDSAVYLCASSLLEKNTEAFFGQGTRLTVV.

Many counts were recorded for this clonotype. Here the CDR3 DNA reads TGCGCCAGCAGCCAAGAATCCCTAGCGGGGGGCCTCACAGATACGCAGTATTTT. Translating it yields CASSQESLAGGLTDTQYF. The chain couples TRBV4-1 to TRBJ2-3; 11 bases match TRBD2. Germline loops: CDR1 MGHRA, CDR2 YSYEKL. The junction had 7 bases not matched to a gene; V was cut back by 0 bases and J by 2 bases. CDR3 size: 18 residues.

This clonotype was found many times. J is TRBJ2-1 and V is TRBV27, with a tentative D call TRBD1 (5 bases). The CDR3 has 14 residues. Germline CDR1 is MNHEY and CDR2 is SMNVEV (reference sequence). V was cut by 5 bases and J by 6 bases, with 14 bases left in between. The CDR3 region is CASSPTQVFNEQFF. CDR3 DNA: TGTGCCAGCAGTCCGACACAGGTTTTCAATGAGCAGTTCTTC.

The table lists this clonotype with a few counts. CDR3 residues: CSARNPGGAGRSTEAFF. The CDR3 coding sequence is TGCAGTGCTAGAAATCCAGGGGGCGCAGGGAGGAGCACTGAAGCTTTCTTT. This chain joins TRBV20-1 and TRBJ1-1, with 8 bases matching TRBD1. The length of the CDR3 is 17 residues. Trimming removed 2 bases from V and 4 bases from J; junction bases left unmatched: 15. Germline V CDR1 and CDR2: DFQATT, SNEGSKA (reference sequence).

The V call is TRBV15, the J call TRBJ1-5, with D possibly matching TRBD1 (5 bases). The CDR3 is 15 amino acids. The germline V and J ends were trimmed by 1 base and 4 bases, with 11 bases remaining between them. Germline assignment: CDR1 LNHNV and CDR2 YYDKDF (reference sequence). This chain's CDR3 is CATSRGIEGNQPQHF. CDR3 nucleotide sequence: TGTGCCACCAGCAGAGGAATAGAGGGGAATCAGCCCCAGCATTTT. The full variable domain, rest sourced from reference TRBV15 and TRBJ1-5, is DAMVIQNPRYQVTQFGKPVTLSCSQTLNHNVMYWYQQKSSQAPKLLFHYYDKDFNNEADTPDNFQSRRPNTSFCFLDIRSPGLGDTAMYLCATSRGIEGNQPQHFGDGTRLSIL.

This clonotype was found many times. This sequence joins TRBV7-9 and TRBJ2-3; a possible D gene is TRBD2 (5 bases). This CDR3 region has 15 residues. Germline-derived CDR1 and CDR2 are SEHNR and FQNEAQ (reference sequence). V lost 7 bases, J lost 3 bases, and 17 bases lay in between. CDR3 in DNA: TGTGCCAGCAACCAAGACGGGCTAGCAACAGATACGCAGTATTTT. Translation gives CASNQDGLATDTQYF.

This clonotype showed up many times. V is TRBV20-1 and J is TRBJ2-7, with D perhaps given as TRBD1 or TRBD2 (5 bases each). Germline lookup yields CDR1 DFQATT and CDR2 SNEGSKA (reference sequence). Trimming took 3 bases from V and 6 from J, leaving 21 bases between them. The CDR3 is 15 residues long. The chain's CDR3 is CSARDPRGRGLEQYV. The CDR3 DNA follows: TGCAGTGCTAGGGATCCCCGGGGAAGGGGCCTCGAGCAGTACGTC.

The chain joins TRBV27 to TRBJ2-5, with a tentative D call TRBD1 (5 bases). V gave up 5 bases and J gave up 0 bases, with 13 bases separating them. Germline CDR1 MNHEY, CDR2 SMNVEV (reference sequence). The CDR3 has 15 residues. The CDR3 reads CASSVQGYYQETQYF. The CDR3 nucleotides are TGTGCCAGCAGTGTGCAGGGTTATTACCAAGAGACCCAGTACTTC.

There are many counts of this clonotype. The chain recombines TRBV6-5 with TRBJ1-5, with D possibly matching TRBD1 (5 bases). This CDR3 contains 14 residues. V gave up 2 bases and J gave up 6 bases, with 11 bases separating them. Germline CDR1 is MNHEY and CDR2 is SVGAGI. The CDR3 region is CASSYVQGGQPQHF. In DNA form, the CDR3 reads TGTGCCAGCAGTTACGTCCAGGGCGGTCAGCCCCAGCATTTT.

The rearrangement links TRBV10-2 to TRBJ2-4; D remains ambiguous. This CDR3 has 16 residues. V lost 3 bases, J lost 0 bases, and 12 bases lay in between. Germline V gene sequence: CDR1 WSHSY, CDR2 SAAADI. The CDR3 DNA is TGCGCCAGCAGTGACCCTCTCGGGCTAGCCAAAAACATTCAGTACTTC. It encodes CASSDPLGLAKNIQYF.

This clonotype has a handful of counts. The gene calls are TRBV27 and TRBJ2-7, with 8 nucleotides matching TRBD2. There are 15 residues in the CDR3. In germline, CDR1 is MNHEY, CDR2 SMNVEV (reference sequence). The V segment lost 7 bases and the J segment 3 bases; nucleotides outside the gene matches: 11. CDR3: CASNGRGAGDYEQYF. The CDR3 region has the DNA TGTGCCAGCAACGGCCGGGGAGCGGGAGACTACGAGCAGTACTTC.

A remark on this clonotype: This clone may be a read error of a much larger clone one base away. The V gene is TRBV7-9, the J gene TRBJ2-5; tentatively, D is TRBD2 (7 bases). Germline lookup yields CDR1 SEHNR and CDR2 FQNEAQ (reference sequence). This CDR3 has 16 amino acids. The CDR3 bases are TGTGCCTGCAGCTCGGGATGGGGGCGGGAGCAAGAGACCCAGTACTTC. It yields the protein CACSSGWGREQETQYF.

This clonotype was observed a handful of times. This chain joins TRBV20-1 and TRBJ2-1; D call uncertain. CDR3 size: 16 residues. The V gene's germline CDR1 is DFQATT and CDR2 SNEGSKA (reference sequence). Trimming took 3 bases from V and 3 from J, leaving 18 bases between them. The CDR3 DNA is TGCAGTGCTAGGGGCGTAGCTCTCTACTACTACAATGAGCAGTTCTTC. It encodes CSARGVALYYYNEQFF.

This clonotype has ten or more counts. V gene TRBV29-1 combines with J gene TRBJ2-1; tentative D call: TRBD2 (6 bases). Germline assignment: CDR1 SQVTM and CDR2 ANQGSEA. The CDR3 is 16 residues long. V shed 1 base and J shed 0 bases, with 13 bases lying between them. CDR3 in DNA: TGCAGCGTTGAAGGGGCTAGCGCCTACTCCTACAATGAGCAGTTCTTC. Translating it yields CSVEGASAYSYNEQFF.

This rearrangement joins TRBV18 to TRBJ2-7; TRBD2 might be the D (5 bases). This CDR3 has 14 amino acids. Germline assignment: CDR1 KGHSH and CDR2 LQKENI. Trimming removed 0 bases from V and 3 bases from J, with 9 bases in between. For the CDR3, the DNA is TGTGCCAGCTCACCACCGTCAAGCGGCTACGAGCAGTACTTC. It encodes CASSPPSSGYEQYF.

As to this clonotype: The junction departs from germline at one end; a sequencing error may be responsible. As DNA, the CDR3 is TGCAGCGTTGAAGAACCGGGCTTCCAATTC. It yields the protein CSVEEPGFQF. The chain combines TRBV29-1 with TRBJ2-5; D remains unclear. Germline CDR1 is SQVTM and CDR2 is ANQGSEA. This CDR3 has 10 amino acids.

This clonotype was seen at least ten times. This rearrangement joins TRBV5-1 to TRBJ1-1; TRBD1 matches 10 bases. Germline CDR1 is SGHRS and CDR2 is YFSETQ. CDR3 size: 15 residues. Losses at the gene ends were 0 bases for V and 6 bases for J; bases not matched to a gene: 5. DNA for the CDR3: TGCGCCAGCAGCTTGGACGGACAGGGGGGATCTGAAGCTTTCTTT. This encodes CASSLDGQGGSEAFF.

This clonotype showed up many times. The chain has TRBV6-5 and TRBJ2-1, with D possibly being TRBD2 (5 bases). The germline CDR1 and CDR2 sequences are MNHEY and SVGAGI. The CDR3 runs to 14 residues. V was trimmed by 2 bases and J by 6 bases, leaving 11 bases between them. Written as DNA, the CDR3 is TGTGCCAGCAGTTACGAGGGAGTGACCAATGAGCAGTTCTTC. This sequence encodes CASSYEGVTNEQFF.

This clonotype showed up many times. The CDR3 coding sequence is TGCAGTGCTAGAGTGGAGGGGATAAAGACCCAGTACTTC. Encoded protein: CSARVEGIKTQYF. The chain carries TRBV20-1 and TRBJ2-5, with a tentative D call TRBD2 (6 bases). Trimming left V 1 base short and J 6 bases short, with 12 bases between. This CDR3 spans 13 amino acids. Looked up from germline, CDR1 is DFQATT and CDR2 is SNEGSKA (reference sequence).

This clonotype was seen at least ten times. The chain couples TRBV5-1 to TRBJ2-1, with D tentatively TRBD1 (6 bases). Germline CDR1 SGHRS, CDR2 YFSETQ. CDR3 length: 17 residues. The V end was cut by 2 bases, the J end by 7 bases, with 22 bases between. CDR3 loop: CASSFSGVGDISNEQFF. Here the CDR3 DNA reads TGCGCCAGCAGCTTTTCAGGGGTGGGGGATATTTCAAATGAGCAGTTCTTC.

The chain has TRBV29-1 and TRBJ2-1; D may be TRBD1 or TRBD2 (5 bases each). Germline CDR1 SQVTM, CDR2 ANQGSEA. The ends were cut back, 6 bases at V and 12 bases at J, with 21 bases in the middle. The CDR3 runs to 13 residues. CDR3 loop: CSVVHQGTTGQFF. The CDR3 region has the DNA TGCAGCGTAGTCCACCAAGGGACCACGGGGCAGTTCTTC.